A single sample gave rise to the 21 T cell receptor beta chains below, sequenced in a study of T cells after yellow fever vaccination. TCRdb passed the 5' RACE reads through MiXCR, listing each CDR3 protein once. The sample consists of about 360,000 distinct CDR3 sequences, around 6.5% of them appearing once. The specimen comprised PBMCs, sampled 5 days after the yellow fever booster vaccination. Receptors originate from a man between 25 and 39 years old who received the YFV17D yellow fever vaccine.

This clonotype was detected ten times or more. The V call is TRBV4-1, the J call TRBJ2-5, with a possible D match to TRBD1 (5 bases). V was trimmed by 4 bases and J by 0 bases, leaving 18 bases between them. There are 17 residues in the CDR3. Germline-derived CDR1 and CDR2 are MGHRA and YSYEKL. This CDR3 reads CASSLTPGRQYQETQYF. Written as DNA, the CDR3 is TGCGCCAGCAGCCTAACTCCGGGCCGACAGTACCAAGAGACCCAGTACTTC.

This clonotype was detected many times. The CDR3 DNA sequence: TGTGCCAGCAGCTTGTCTTCCGGGGCCAACGTCCTGACTTTC. Protein product: CASSLSSGANVLTF. The chain couples TRBV5-6 to TRBJ2-6; D is uncertain. V lost 1 base, J lost 4 bases, and 6 bases lay in between. This CDR3 has 14 amino acids. Germline values: CDR1 SGHDT, CDR2 YYEEEE.

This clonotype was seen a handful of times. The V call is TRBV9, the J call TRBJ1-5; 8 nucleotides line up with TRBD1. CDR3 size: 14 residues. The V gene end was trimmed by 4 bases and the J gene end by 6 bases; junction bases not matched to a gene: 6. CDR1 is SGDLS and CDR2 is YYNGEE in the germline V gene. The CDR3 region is CASSLQGAGQPQHF. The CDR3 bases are TGTGCCAGCAGCCTTCAGGGGGCCGGTCAGCCCCAGCATTTT.

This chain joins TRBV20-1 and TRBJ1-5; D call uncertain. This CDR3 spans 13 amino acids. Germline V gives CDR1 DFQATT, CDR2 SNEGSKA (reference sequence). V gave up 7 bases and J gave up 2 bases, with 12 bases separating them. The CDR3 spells CSVRSGGNQPQHF. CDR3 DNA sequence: TGCAGTGTCCGTTCCGGGGGCAATCAGCCCCAGCATTTT.

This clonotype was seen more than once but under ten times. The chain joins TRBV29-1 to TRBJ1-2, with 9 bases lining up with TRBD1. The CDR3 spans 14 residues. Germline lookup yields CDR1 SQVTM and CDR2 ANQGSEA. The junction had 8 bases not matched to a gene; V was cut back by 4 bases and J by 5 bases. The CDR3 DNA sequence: TGCAGCGTTGCCCGGGGGGACAGGGTTTATGGCTACACCTTC. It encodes CSVARGDRVYGYTF.

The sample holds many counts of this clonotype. Written as DNA, the CDR3 is TGCAGCGTTAGACCAGGGGCAAATGAGCAGTTCTTC. As protein: CSVRPGANEQFF. The chain employs TRBV29-1 and TRBJ2-1; a possible D gene is TRBD1 (6 bases). CDR1 is SQVTM and CDR2 is ANQGSEA in the germline V gene. The CDR3 consists of 12 residues. V was shortened by 5 bases and J by 7 bases, with 12 bases between the two germline ends.

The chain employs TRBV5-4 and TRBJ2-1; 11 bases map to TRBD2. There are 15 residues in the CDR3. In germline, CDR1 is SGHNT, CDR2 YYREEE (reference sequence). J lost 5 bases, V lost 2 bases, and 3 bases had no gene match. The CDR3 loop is CASSFVTSGNNEQFF. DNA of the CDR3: TGTGCCAGCAGCTTCGTGACTAGCGGGAACAATGAGCAGTTCTTC.

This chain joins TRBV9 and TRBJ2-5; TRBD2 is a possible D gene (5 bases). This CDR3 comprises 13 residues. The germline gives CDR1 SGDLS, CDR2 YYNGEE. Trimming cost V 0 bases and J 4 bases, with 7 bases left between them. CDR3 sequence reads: CASSVVEGETQYF. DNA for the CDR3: TGTGCCAGCAGCGTAGTTGAGGGAGAGACCCAGTACTTC.

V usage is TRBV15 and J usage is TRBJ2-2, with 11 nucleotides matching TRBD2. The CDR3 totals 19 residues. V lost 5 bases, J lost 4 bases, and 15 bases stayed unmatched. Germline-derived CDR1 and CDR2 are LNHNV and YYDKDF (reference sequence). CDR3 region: CATSARPTQTSGITGELFF. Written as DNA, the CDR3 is TGTGCCACCAGCGCCCGCCCCACCCAGACTAGCGGGATCACCGGGGAGCTGTTTTTT. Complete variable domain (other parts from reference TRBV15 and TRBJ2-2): DAMVIQNPRYQVTQFGKPVTLSCSQTLNHNVMYWYQQKSSQAPKLLFHYYDKDFNNEADTPDNFQSRRPNTSFCFLDIRSPGLGDTAMYLCATSARPTQTSGITGELFFGEGSRLTVL.

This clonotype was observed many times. The CDR3, as DNA: TGTGCCAGCAGCTTACGGGGACTAGCGGGAGGGAAGTGGGGTGGGGTCAGGGATGAGCAGTTCTTC. This gives the protein CASSLRGLAGGKWGGVRDEQFF. V usage is TRBV7-2 and J usage is TRBJ2-1; 16 bases fit TRBD2. Germline CDR1 is SGHTA and CDR2 is FQGNSA. The CDR3 length is 22 residues. The ends lost 2 bases at V and 8 bases at J; junction bases unmatched: 21.

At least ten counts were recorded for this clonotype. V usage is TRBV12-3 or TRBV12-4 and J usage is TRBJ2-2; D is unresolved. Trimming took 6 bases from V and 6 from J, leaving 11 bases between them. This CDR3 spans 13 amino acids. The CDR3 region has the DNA TGTGCCAGCAGGATGGGTGTCTCCGGGGAGCTGTTTTTT. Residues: CASRMGVSGELFF.

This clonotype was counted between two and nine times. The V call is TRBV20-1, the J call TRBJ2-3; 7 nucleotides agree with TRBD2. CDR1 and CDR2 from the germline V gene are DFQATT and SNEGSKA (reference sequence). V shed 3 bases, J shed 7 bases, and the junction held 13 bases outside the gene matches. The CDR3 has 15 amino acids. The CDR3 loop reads CSARGERLAENTQYF. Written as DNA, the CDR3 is TGCAGTGCTAGGGGGGAAAGGCTAGCGGAAAATACGCAGTATTTT.

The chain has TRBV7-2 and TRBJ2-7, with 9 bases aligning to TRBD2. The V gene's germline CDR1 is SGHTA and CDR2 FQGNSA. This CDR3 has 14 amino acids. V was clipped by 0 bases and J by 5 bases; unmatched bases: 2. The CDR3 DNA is TGTGCCAGCAGCTTAGCAGGGACTAGCAACGAGCAGTACTTC. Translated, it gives CASSLAGTSNEQYF.

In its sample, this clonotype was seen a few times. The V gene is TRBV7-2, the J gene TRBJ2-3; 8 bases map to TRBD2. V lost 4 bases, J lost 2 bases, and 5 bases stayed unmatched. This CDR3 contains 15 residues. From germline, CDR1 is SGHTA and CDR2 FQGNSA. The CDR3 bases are TGTGCCAGCAGCTCGGGCGGGAGGAACACAGATACGCAGTATTTT. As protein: CASSSGGRNTDTQYF.

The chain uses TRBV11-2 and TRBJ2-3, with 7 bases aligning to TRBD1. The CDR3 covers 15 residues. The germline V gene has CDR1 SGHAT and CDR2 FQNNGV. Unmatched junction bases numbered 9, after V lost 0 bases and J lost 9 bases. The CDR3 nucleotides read TGTGCCAGCAGCTTAGAGGAACTGACAGGGAAAACGCAGTATTTT. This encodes CASSLEELTGKTQYF.

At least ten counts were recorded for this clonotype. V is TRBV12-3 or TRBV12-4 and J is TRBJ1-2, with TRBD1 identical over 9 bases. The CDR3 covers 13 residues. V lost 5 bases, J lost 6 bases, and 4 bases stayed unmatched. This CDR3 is CASSPYRGHGYTF. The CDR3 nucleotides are TGTGCCAGCAGTCCCTACAGGGGGCATGGCTACACCTTC.

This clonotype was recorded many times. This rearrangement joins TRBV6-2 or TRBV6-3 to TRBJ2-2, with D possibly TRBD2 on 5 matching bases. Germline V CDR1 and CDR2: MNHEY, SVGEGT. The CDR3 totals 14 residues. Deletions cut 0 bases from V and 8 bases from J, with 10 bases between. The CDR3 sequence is CASSYSASRGELFF. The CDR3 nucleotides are TGTGCCAGCAGTTACTCGGCTAGCCGGGGGGAGCTGTTTTTT.

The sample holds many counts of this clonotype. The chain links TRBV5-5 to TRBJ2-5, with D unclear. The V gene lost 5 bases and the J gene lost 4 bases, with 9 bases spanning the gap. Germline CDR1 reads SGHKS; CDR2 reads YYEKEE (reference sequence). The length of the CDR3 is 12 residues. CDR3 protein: CASSLLRETQYF. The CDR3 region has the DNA TGTGCCAGCAGTCTATTACGAGAGACCCAGTACTTC.

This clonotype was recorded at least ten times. The chain's CDR3 is CASGQGTGELFF. The CDR3 DNA is TGTGCTAGTGGTCAGGGGACCGGGGAGCTGTTTTTT. V usage is TRBV12-5 and J usage is TRBJ2-2, with D possibly being TRBD1 (6 bases). Germline values: CDR1 LGHNT, CDR2 FRNRAP. V lost 5 bases and J lost 5, with 6 bases in between. This CDR3 spans 12 amino acids.

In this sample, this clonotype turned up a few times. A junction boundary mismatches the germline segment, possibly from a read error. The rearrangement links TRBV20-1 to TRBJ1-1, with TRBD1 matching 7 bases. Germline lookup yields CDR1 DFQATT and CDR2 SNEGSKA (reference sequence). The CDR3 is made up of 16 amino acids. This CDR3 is CCAIEGASRVNTEAFF. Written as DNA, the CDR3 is TGCTGTGCTATCGAGGGGGCTTCCCGGGTGAACACTGAAGCTTTCTTT.

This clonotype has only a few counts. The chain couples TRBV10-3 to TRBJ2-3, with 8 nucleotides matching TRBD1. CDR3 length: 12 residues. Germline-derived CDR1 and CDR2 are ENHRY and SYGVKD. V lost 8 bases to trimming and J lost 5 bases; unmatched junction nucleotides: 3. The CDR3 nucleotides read TGTGCCATCGGGGACAGGTTAGATACGCAGTATTTT. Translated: CAIGDRLDTQYF.